This entry lists 30 T cell receptor beta chains sequenced from one sample in a study of control samples from healthy donors and cancer patients. Only in-frame clones appear in the TCRdb table, and some are missing; sequencing was by immunoSEQ multiplex PCR. This repertoire shows under 450,000 clones, around 90% found once; its top ten account for just under 6.5%. The sequenced sample consisted of PBMCs. The receptors originated from a man aged 40-55 years with head and neck cancer.

The chain joins TRBV12-5 to TRBJ2-5; D possibly matches TRBD1 or TRBD2 (5 bases each). CDR1 LGHNT and CDR2 FRNRAP come from the germline V gene. Trimming shortened V by 5 bases and J by 5 bases, and 15 bases separated the two germline ends. The CDR3 consists of 14 residues. The CDR3 loop is CASGPGTAGETQYF. In DNA form, the CDR3 reads TGTGCTAGTGGTCCCGGGACGGCAGGCGAGACCCAGTACTTC.

The chain employs TRBV18 and TRBJ2-3; 8 bases agree with TRBD2. Germline V gene lookup returns CDR1 KGHSH and CDR2 LQKENI. With V trimmed by 2 bases and J by 2 bases, 3 bases remained unmatched. The CDR3 runs to 15 residues. The chain's CDR3 is CASSPSGGVTDTQYF. The CDR3 bases are TGTGCCAGCTCACCATCGGGAGGGGTCACAGATACGCAGTATTTT.

The chain links TRBV19 to TRBJ2-3; D possibly corresponds to TRBD2 (5 bases). The CDR3 covers 14 residues. Germline lookup yields CDR1 LNHDA and CDR2 SQIVND (reference sequence). Trimming shortened V by 3 bases and J by 6 bases, and 13 bases separated the two germline ends. In DNA, the CDR3 is TGTGCCAGTAGTATGAATCCCCGGGGTGATACGCAGTATTTT. It encodes CASSMNPRGDTQYF.

The chain uses TRBV6-5 and TRBJ1-1; the match to TRBD1 covers 10 bases. V shed 6 bases and J 4 bases; nucleotides not matched to a gene: 2. Germline loops: CDR1 MNHEY, CDR2 SVGAGI. CDR3 length: 13 residues. The CDR3 sequence: CASRRTGGTEAFF. For the CDR3, the DNA is TGTGCCAGCAGAAGGACAGGGGGCACTGAAGCTTTCTTT.

The chain links TRBV6-5 to TRBJ2-7, with D unclear. This CDR3 contains 11 residues. Trimming took 10 bases from V and 1 from J, leaving 8 bases between them. CDR1 and CDR2 (germline): MNHEY, SVGAGI. In DNA, the CDR3 is TGTGCCACCTGGGGTTCCTACGAGCAGTACTTC. Its translation is CATWGSYEQYF.

This rearrangement joins TRBV4-1 to TRBJ1-2; the D gene is possibly TRBD1 (5 bases). CDR1 is MGHRA, CDR2 YSYEKL, per germline. CDR3 length equals 14 residues. Trimming shortened V by 0 bases and J by 6 bases, and 11 bases separated the two germline ends. CDR3: CASSQDEQEDGYTF. Here the CDR3 DNA reads TGCGCCAGCAGCCAAGACGAACAGGAGGATGGCTACACCTTC.

The gene calls are TRBV18 and TRBJ1-5; D gene ambiguous. Trimming removed 6 bases at V and 4 bases at J, with 16 bases between. The CDR3 has 15 residues. In germline, CDR1 is KGHSH, CDR2 LQKENI. CDR3 in amino acids: CASSLSSVENQPQHF. CDR3 DNA: TGTGCCAGCTCGCTCAGTTCCGTAGAAAATCAGCCCCAGCATTTT.

V and J are TRBV30 and TRBJ2-3; no clear D gene. Germline CDR1 reads GTSNPN; CDR2 reads SVGIG (reference sequence). Trimming left V 2 bases short and J 6 bases short, with 9 bases between. There are 12 residues in the CDR3. Here the CDR3 reads CAWSIDVDTQYF. As DNA, the CDR3 is TGTGCCTGGAGTATTGACGTTGATACGCAGTATTTT.

The V gene is TRBV27, the J gene TRBJ2-2; D not certain. V was cut by 2 bases and J by 7 bases, with 5 bases left in between. CDR3 length: 12 residues. The V gene's germline CDR1 is MNHEY and CDR2 SMNVEV (reference sequence). The CDR3 spells CASSLTHGELFF. For the CDR3, the DNA is TGTGCCAGCAGTTTAACCCACGGGGAGCTGTTTTTT.

Turning to this clone: Other nucleotide sequences in the sample specify the same CDR3. The chain is built from TRBV29-1 and TRBJ1-4; D gene ambiguous. The CDR3 sequence is 11 residues long. Looked up from germline, CDR1 is SQVTM and CDR2 is ANQGSEA. Trimming removed 4 bases at V and 4 bases at J, with 4 bases between. The CDR3 here is CSVGLNEKLFF. CDR3 bases: TGCAGCGTTGGGCTTAATGAAAAACTGTTTTTT.

J is TRBJ1-2 and V is TRBV28; no firm D call. Germline V gene data show CDR1 as MDHEN and CDR2 as SYDVKM. The V end lost 5 bases, the J end lost 4 bases, and 8 bases lay between the germline ends. The CDR3 is 12 amino acids. Here the CDR3 DNA reads TGTGCCAGCAGTGACGGCGTCTATGGCTACACCTTC. Translated: CASSDGVYGYTF.

V is TRBV24-1 and J is TRBJ2-3, with D maybe TRBD2 (7 bases). The CDR3 spans 14 residues. The germline V gene encodes CDR1 KGHDR and CDR2 SFDVKD. V was shortened by 7 bases and J by 2 bases, with 12 bases between the two germline ends. CDR3 residues: CATSEGGPTDTQYF. The DNA of the CDR3 is TGTGCCACCAGCGAGGGGGGGCCCACAGATACGCAGTATTTT.

V is TRBV30 and J is TRBJ1-5; D is undetermined. CDR1 GTSNPN and CDR2 SVGIG come from the germline V gene (reference sequence). This CDR3 spans 14 amino acids. Deletions cut 5 bases from V and 1 base from J, with 12 bases between. This CDR3 is CAWSEGLSNQPQHF. For the CDR3, the DNA is TGTGCCTGGTCCGAAGGGCTGAGCAATCAGCCCCAGCATTTT.

The rearrangement links TRBV3-1 (or the pseudogene TRBV3-2) to TRBJ2-3; TRBD2 matches 10 bases. V was pared by 1 base and J by 4 bases, with 8 bases of the junction left unmatched. CDR3 length: 17 residues. Germline V gene data show CDR1 as LGHDT and CDR2 as YNNKEL (reference sequence). The CDR3 loop is CASSQGLAGAVSDTQYF. The CDR3 region has the DNA TGTGCCAGCAGCCAAGGGCTAGCGGGAGCGGTATCAGATACGCAGTATTTT.

The genes are TRBV6-4 and TRBJ2-7, with TRBD1 matching over 7 bases. The CDR3 runs 13 residues. CDR1 and CDR2 (germline): MRHNA, SNTAGT. With 6 bases clipped from V and 5 bases from J, the junction kept 7 bases outside the gene matches. This chain's CDR3 is CASRTGSAHEQYF. The CDR3 DNA is TGTGCCAGCAGGACAGGGAGCGCCCACGAGCAGTACTTC.

This chain uses TRBV7-3 with TRBJ1-2, with D maybe TRBD1 (6 bases). V lost 2 bases and J lost 4, with 11 bases in between. Germline V gene lookup returns CDR1 SGHTA and CDR2 FQGTGA. This CDR3 is 14 amino acids long. Written as DNA, the CDR3 is TGTGCCAGCAGCTTACTGGGACAAAGCTATGGCTACACCTTC. Protein product: CASSLLGQSYGYTF.

The V call is TRBV4-1, the J call TRBJ2-6, with 12 bases aligning to TRBD2. After removal of 6 bases from V and 1 base from J, the junction contained 4 bases not matched to a gene. The CDR3 runs to 17 residues. In germline, CDR1 is MGHRA, CDR2 YSYEKL. The CDR3: CASSTSGRSSGANVLTF. The CDR3 DNA follows: TGCGCCAGCAGTACTAGCGGGAGGTCGTCTGGGGCCAACGTCCTGACTTTC.

The V and J genes are TRBV18 and TRBJ1-1; no definite D call. Deletions cut 1 base from V and 5 bases from J, with 17 bases between. The CDR3 is made up of 16 amino acids. Germline CDR1 reads KGHSH; CDR2 reads LQKENI. The chain's CDR3 is CASSPLQTVSETEAFF. CDR3 bases: TGTGCCAGCTCACCACTCCAGACGGTATCGGAGACTGAAGCTTTCTTT.

The chain uses TRBV4-1 and TRBJ2-5; 9 nucleotides agree with TRBD2. The trim removed 3 bases at V and 3 bases at J, leaving 5 bases unmatched. This CDR3 region has 15 residues. Germline assignment: CDR1 MGHRA and CDR2 YSYEKL. CDR3 residues: CASSHYSGSKETQYF. For the CDR3, the DNA is TGCGCCAGCAGCCACTATAGCGGGAGTAAAGAGACCCAGTACTTC.

The chain couples TRBV11-1 to TRBJ1-1; TRBD1 is a possible D gene (6 bases). CDR1 is SGHAT, CDR2 FQDESV, per germline (reference sequence). The CDR3 contains 12 residues. V was pared by 1 base and J by 7 bases, with 7 bases between. For the CDR3, the DNA is TGTGCCAGCAGCTTAGACAGGGATGAAGCTTTCTTT. Translating it yields CASSLDRDEAFF.

The chain is built from TRBV25-1 and TRBJ2-3, with 8 bases that match TRBD1. Germline assignment: CDR1 MGHDK and CDR2 SYGVNS. With V trimmed by 5 bases and J by 4 bases, 5 bases remained unmatched. The CDR3 loop spans 14 amino acids. CDR3 amino acids: CASSNLQGADTQYF. In DNA form, the CDR3 reads TGTGCCAGCAGTAACTTACAGGGGGCAGATACGCAGTATTTT.

CDR3 nucleotides: TGTGCCAGCAGCTTCGGGACAGGGGTGAAGGAGCAGTTCTTC. Translated, it gives CASSFGTGVKEQFF. V gene TRBV5-6 combines with J gene TRBJ2-1; 10 nucleotides align to TRBD1. Germline assignment: CDR1 SGHDT and CDR2 YYEEEE. With V trimmed by 2 bases and J by 10 bases, 6 bases remained unmatched. CDR3 length: 14 residues.

DNA of the CDR3: TGTGCCAGCAGCTTAACAATACTATCCGGTAGCAATCAGCCCCAGCATTTT. This gives the protein CASSLTILSGSNQPQHF. This chain links TRBV7-3 with TRBJ1-5; no clear D gene. V was cut by 0 bases and J by 0 bases, with 12 bases left in between. This CDR3 region has 17 residues. Per the germline V gene, CDR1 is SGHTA and CDR2 is FQGTGA. Full variable domain (missing parts from reference TRBV7-3 and TRBJ1-5): GAGVSQTPSNKVTEKGKYVELRCDPISGHTALYWYRQSLGQGPEFLIYFQGTGAADDSGLPNDRFFAVRPEGSVSTLKIQRTERGDSAVYLCASSLTILSGSNQPQHFGDGTRLSIL.

This chain joins TRBV2 and TRBJ1-1; 8 bases align to TRBD1. Germline CDR1 reads SNHLY; CDR2 reads FYNNEI. CDR3 size: 14 residues. With V trimmed by 0 bases and J by 11 bases, 8 bases remained unmatched. The CDR3 coding sequence is TGTGCCAGCAGTGAAGCGACCCAGACAGGGGAGGCTTTCTTT. Its translation: CASSEATQTGEAFF.

The rearrangement joins TRBV5-1 to TRBJ2-3, with 7 bases lining up with TRBD2. The CDR3 sequence is 15 residues long. With V trimmed by 2 bases and J by 2 bases, 5 bases remained unmatched. From germline, CDR1 is SGHRS and CDR2 YFSETQ. The CDR3 loop reads CASSLSGVSTDTQYF. As DNA, the CDR3 is TGCGCCAGCAGCTTAAGCGGGGTCTCCACAGATACGCAGTATTTT.

The rearrangement uses TRBV6-5 and TRBJ1-1; D uncertain. V was shortened by 7 bases and J by 1 base, with 10 bases between the two germline ends. Germline V lookup: CDR1 MNHEY, CDR2 SVGAGI. The CDR3 runs to 13 residues. The CDR3 DNA is TGTGCCAGCACCCAGGACGGGAACACTGAAGCTTTCTTT. Translating gives CASTQDGNTEAFF.

The chain employs TRBV7-3 and TRBJ2-3; TRBD2 matches 9 bases. Germline lookup yields CDR1 SGHTA and CDR2 FQGTGA. The V segment lost 2 bases and the J segment 5 bases; nucleotides outside the gene matches: 14. The CDR3 is 18 residues long. The CDR3 DNA reads as TGTGCCAGCAGCTTAGGGCCCTTGGGAGCGGGAGGACAAGATACGCAGTATTTT. Protein product: CASSLGPLGAGGQDTQYF.

This clone was seen just once. V gene TRBV7-3 combines with J gene TRBJ2-1; D might be TRBD2 (5 bases). This CDR3 is built from 14 residues. Germline-derived CDR1 and CDR2 are SGHTA and FQGTGA. Trimming took 2 bases from V and 6 from J, leaving 11 bases between them. The CDR3: CASSLAGVGNEQFF. Written as DNA, the CDR3 is TGTGCCAGCAGCTTAGCCGGGGTCGGCAATGAGCAGTTCTTC.

The rearrangement joins TRBV28 to TRBJ2-2; D possibly corresponds to TRBD2 (6 bases). V was clipped by 1 base and J by 4 bases, with 16 bases between them. Germline CDR1 is MDHEN and CDR2 is SYDVKM. There are 17 residues in the CDR3. The CDR3 nucleotides are TGTGCCAGCAGTTTATCCCCCCATCGGGGAGGCACCGGGGAGCTGTTTTTT. Residues: CASSLSPHRGGTGELFF.

This chain uses TRBV6-4 with TRBJ2-7, with D uncertain. Trimming pared 6 bases from V and 5 bases from J, leaving 8 bases between. Germline CDR1 and CDR2: MRHNA and SNTAGT. The CDR3 is made up of 11 amino acids. The CDR3 nucleotides are TGTGCCAGCAGGGGTTTCAACGAGCAGTACTTC. It is translated as CASRGFNEQYF.